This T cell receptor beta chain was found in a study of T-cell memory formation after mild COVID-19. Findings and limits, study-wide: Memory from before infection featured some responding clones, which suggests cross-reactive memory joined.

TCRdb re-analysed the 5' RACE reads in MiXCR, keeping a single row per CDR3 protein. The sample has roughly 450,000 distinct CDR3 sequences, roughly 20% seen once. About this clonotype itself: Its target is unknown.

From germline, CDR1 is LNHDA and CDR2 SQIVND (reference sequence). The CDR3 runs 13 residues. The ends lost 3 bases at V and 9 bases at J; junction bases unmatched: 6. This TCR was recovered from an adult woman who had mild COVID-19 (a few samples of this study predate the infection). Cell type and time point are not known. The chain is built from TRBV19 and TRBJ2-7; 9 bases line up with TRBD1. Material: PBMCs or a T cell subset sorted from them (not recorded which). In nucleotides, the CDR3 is TGTGCCAGTAGTATCCGCGGACAGGGGACGCAGTACTTC. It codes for CASSIRGQGTQYF.